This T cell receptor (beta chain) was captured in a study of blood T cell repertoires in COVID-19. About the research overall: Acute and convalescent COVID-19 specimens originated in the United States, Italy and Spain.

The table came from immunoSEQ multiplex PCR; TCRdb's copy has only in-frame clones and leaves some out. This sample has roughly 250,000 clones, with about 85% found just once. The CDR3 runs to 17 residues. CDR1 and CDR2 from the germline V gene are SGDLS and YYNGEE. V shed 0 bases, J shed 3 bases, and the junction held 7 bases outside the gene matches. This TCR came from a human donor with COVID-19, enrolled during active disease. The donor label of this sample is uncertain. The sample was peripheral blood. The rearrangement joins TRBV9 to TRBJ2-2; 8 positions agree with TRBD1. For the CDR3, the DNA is TGTGCCAGCAGCGTAGGTCCAGGGGGCGCGGACACCGGGGAGCTGTTTTTT. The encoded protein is CASSVGPGGADTGELFF.